This T cell receptor (beta chain) originates from a study of T cell clonotyping in hematopoietic cell transplantation. Study overall: Recipient samples before transplant were obtained post-cytoreduction.

Described time point: recipient sample about 28 days before transplant, after cytoreduction. Samples: about 28 days before transplant, then days 30, 100 and 180 after. Clones were read by immunoSEQ multiplex PCR, and TCRdb kept only the in-frame ones, dropping some. Among 49,000 or so clones listed, roughly 80% were seen once. Details on this clone: Its antigen is not identified.

Study observations and caveats: CD4 and CD8 repertoire contributions could not be separated without sorting. After transplant, recipient diversity fell while pathologically expanded clonotypes grew through day 180.

CDR3 length: 13 residues. Trimming took 0 bases from V and 5 from J, leaving 10 bases between them. Germline V CDR1 and CDR2: GTSNPN, SVGIG (reference sequence). The clonotype comes from a man aged 55 to 70 with myelodysplastic syndrome. Some clones in this sample may be carry-over from other donors' samples. Here the sequenced sample was peripheral blood mononuclear cells, taken before stem cell transplant. This chain uses TRBV30 with TRBJ1-1; D call uncertain. DNA of the CDR3: TGTGCCTGGAGTGTACGGCCGGGGACTGAAGCTTTCTTT. Protein: CAWSVRPGTEAFF.